The sequence of this TCR beta chain was determined in a study of T cell repertoires in cytomegalovirus infection. Study-level information: CMV epitopes, recently identified HLA-C-restricted and well-studied HLA-B-restricted, were used.

TCRdb re-derived calls from the reads in MiXCR, one entry per CDR3 protein. The data contain about 55,000 distinct CDR3 sequences, 20% of them singletons. Findings of the study overall: The ex vivo response showed dominance by HLA-C-restricted CMV-specific TCR beta clonotypes.

A note on this clonotype: The antigen is unknown.

The receptor comes from a human donor in good health (CMV status not recorded). Some clones in this sample may be carry-over from other donors' samples. This specimen was CD8+ T cells from cultured PBMCs, taken from culture after CMV antigen stimulation.

CDR3 DNA: TGTGCCAGCAGCTTACCGGCAGAACAAGAGACCCAGTACTTC. This encodes CASSLPAEQETQYF. This sequence joins TRBV5-4 and TRBJ2-5; D unresolved. CDR3 length equals 14 residues. V dropped 2 bases and J dropped 2 bases, with 10 bases sitting between them. Germline CDR1 reads SGHNT; CDR2 reads YYREEE (reference sequence).